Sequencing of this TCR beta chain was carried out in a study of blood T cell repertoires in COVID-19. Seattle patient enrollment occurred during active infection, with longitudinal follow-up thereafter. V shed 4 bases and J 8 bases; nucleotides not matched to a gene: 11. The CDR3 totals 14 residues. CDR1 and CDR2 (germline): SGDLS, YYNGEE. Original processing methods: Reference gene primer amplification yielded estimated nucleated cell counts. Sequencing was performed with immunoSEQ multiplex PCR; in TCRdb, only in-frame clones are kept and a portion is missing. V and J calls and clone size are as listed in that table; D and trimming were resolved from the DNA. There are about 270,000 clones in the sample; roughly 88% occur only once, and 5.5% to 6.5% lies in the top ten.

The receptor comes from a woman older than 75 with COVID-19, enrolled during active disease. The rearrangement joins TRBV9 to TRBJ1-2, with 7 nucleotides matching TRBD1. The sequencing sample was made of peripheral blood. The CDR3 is CASSFGTAGGGYTF. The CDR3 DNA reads TGTGCCAGCAGCTTTGGGACCGCAGGGGGGGGCTACACCTTC.